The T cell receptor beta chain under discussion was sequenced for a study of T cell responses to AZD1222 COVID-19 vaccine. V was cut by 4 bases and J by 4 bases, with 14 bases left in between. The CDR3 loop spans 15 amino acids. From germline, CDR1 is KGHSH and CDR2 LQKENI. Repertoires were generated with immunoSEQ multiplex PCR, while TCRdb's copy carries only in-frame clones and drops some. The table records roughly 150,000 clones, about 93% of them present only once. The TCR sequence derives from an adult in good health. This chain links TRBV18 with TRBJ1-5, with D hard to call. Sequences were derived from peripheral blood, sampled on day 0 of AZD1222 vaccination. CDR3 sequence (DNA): TGTGCCAGCTCACTCCAAAGGGAGCAGAATCAGCCCCAGCATTTT. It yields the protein CASSLQREQNQPQHF. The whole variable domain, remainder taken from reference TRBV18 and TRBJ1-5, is NAGVMQNPRHLVRRRGQEARLRCSPMKGHSHVYWYRQLPEEGLKFMVYLQKENIIDESGMPKERFSAEFPKEGPSILRIQQVVRGDSAAYFCASSLQREQNQPQHFGDGTRLSIL.